A selection of T cell receptor beta chains follows, all from one sample in a study of radiotherapy plus CTLA-4 blockade in lung cancer. The method was immunoSEQ multiplex PCR; TCRdb's version includes in-frame clones alone and lacks a portion of them. The table records around 70,000 clones, 65% to 85% of them present only once. Here the sequenced sample was peripheral blood, taken from a patient treated with radiotherapy plus ipilimumab. These receptors were obtained from a human donor with non-small cell lung cancer whose response to radiotherapy plus ipilimumab could not be evaluated. Some clones in this sample may be carry-over from other donors' samples. The CDR3 runs from the conserved cysteine through the conserved F or W. The D gene is left open where the match is weak. Clone size is stated in some rows and not others, as once, few, many or a class when expanded.

TRBJ2-7,TRBV29-1,TRBD2,-,CSAQTSGAHEQYF,TGCAGCGCTCAGACTAGCGGGGCCCACGAGCAGTACTTC
TRBJ2-2,TRBV5-6,TRBD1,-,CASSRTGIVGELFF,TGTGCCAGCAGCCGGACAGGGATTGTCGGGGAGCTGTTTTTT
TRBJ1-6,TRBV6-5,-,-,CASSYTPRGGGTLHF,TGTGCCAGCAGTTACACACCCCGGGGCGGGGGCACCCTCCACTTT
TRBJ2-7,TRBV2,-,-,CASSPPVSDSYEQYF,TGTGCCAGCAGCCCCCCGGTGAGTGATTCCTACGAGCAGTACTTC
TRBJ1-6,TRBV2,-,once,CASNPTTGRSPLHF,TGTGCCAGCAACCCGACGACAGGACGTTCACCCCTCCACTTT
TRBJ1-6,TRBV6-5,-,-,CASSYWQSDNSPLHF,TGTGCCAGCAGTTACTGGCAGTCAGATAATTCACCCCTCCACTTT
TRBJ1-2,TRBV5-8,-,-,CASSLRGNYGYTF,TGTGCCAGCAGCTTGAGGGGGAACTATGGCTACACCTTC
TRBJ2-7,TRBV5-1,TRBD1,-,CASSPGQGANEQYF,TGCGCCAGCTCCCCCGGACAGGGGGCAAACGAGCAGTACTTC
TRBJ1-3,TRBV11-1,TRBD1,-,CASSRDSFGNTIYF,TGTGCCAGCAGCCGGGACAGTTTCGGAAACACCATATATTTT
TRBJ1-4,TRBV6-5,-,few,CASSYSWTAEKLFF,TGTGCCAGCAGTTACAGTTGGACAGCCGAAAAACTGTTTTTT
TRBJ2-3,TRBV4-2,TRBD2,-,CASTPSGATDTQYF,TGTGCCAGCACCCCTAGCGGGGCAACAGATACGCAGTATTTT
TRBJ1-2,TRBV28,TRBD1,-,CASSLGGGQNYGYTF,TGTGCCAGCAGTTTAGGAGGGGGACAGAACTATGGCTACACCTTC
TRBJ2-3,TRBV5-1,-,-,CASSLAGSSGTDTQYF,TGCGCCAGCAGCTTGGCGGGGAGTTCAGGCACAGATACGCAGTATTTT
TRBJ1-2,TRBV4-1,-,few,CASSQEAGKYGYTF,TGCGCCAGCAGCCAAGAGGCCGGGAAATATGGCTACACCTTC
TRBJ1-1,TRBV5-1,TRBD1,-,CASSWPRQGLTEAFF,TGCGCCAGCAGCTGGCCCCGACAGGGCCTCACTGAAGCTTTCTTT
TRBJ2-2,TRBV5-1,TRBD1,once,CASSFPDRVDTGELFF,TGCGCCAGCAGCTTCCCCGACAGGGTTGACACCGGGGAGCTGTTTTTT
TRBJ2-1,TRBV7-2,TRBD1,-,CASSQDRGEYNEQFF,TGTGCCAGCAGCCAGGACAGGGGCGAGTACAATGAGCAGTTCTTC
TRBJ1-1,TRBV19,TRBD1,-,CASSKRQGRTEAFF,TGTGCCAGTAGTAAACGACAGGGTCGAACTGAAGCTTTCTTT
TRBJ2-5,TRBV28,TRBD2,once,CASSPSGGKETQYF,TGTGCCAGCAGCCCCAGCGGGGGGAAAGAGACCCAGTACTTC
TRBJ1-5,TRBV19,TRBD1,few,CASSPRQGNSNQPQHF,TGTGCCAGTAGTCCAAGACAGGGCAATAGCAATCAGCCCCAGCATTTT
TRBJ2-2,TRBV5-4,TRBD2,-,CASSLLAGNTGELFF,TGTGCCAGCAGCTTGTTAGCGGGGAACACCGGGGAGCTGTTTTTT
TRBJ1-1,TRBV6-5,-,-,CASRTRAGEAFF,TGTGCCAGCAGAACACGGGCGGGTGAAGCTTTCTTT
TRBJ2-5,TRBV4-3,-,-,CASSQDSEASKETQYF,TGCGCCAGCAGCCAAGATTCGGAGGCTAGCAAAGAGACCCAGTACTTC
TRBJ1-2,TRBV9,-,once,CASSTQVGVGYTF,TGTGCCAGCAGCACCCAAGTAGGGGTAGGCTACACCTTC
TRBJ1-2,TRBV6-1,-,-,CASSTGQIYGYTF,TGTGCCAGCAGTACCGGACAGATCTATGGCTACACCTTC
TRBJ1-1,TRBV28,TRBD1,-,CASSSHRTGKTEAFF,TGTGCCAGCAGTTCCCACCGGACAGGGAAAACTGAAGCTTTCTTT
TRBJ2-6,TRBV28,-,-,CASRSAGANVLTF,TGTGCCAGCAGGAGTGCTGGGGCCAACGTCCTGACTTTC
TRBJ1-4,TRBV4-1,TRBD1,-,CASSQEGQGGFEKLFF,TGCGCCAGCAGCCAAGAGGGACAGGGGGGGTTTGAAAAACTGTTTTTT